This TCR beta chain was sequenced in a study of beta chain features in type 1 diabetes. Comment on this clone: Its antigen is still unknown.

Expressed TCRB transcripts got sequenced, as all isolated RNA was reverse transcribed. Generated by immunoSEQ multiplex PCR, the TCRdb table keeps only in-frame clones and is missing some. Of fewer than 250,000 clones listed, about 9.3% are singletons. The ends lost 4 bases at V and 3 bases at J; junction bases unmatched: 7. Per the germline V gene, CDR1 is SGHDT and CDR2 is YYEEEE. The CDR3 extends over 15 amino acids. CD4+ cells of the naive, central memory, regulatory and stem cell-like memory types were sorted via CD45RO/CCR7/CD25/CD127/CD95/CD27. Whole-study findings and limits: Individuals with type 1 diabetes displayed fewer insertions and more deletions at VDJ junctions.

This chain joins TRBV5-6 and TRBJ2-7, with 10 bases identical to TRBD1. The sequenced sample consisted of naive CD4+ T cells from blood. The origin of this receptor is a woman aged 18 to 35 in good health. The CDR3 DNA is TGTGCCAGCAGCGCCGACGGGACAGGGGACTACGAGCAGTACTTC. Protein product: CASSADGTGDYEQYF.